The 11 T cell receptor beta chains below come from one sample, sequenced in a study of cytomegalovirus exposure and HLA in healthy donors. Primers for the PCR totalled 60 Vbeta and 13 Jbeta. Only in-frame clones appear in the TCRdb table, and some are missing; sequencing was by immunoSEQ multiplex PCR. The profile shows more than 85,000 clones, about 86% of them singletons. The source material was PBMCs. The receptors here all came from a middle-aged man in good health and CMV-seronegative.

The chain joins TRBV2 to TRBJ1-2, with D hard to call. The CDR3 sequence is 10 residues long. The V end lost 8 bases, the J end lost 13 bases, and 14 bases lay between the germline ends. Germline V gene data show CDR1 as SNHLY and CDR2 as FYNNEI. The CDR3 DNA follows: TGTGCCAGCCGACTGTCCTCTGCCACCTTC. Its translation is CASRLSSATF.

The chain couples TRBV2 to TRBJ2-1; D unresolved. This CDR3 region has 14 residues. Germline values: CDR1 SNHLY, CDR2 FYNNEI. The germline V and J ends were trimmed by 7 bases and 5 bases, with 15 bases remaining between them. CDR3 DNA sequence: TGTGCCAGCATTAGGAGACCCCAAAACAATGAGCAGTTCTTC. Translation gives CASIRRPQNNEQFF. The full variable domain, with the rest looked up from reference TRBV2 and TRBJ2-1, is EPEVTQTPSHQVTQMGQEVILRCVPISNHLYFYWYRQILGQKVEFLVSFYNNEISEKSEIFDDQFSVERPDGSNFTLKIRSTKLEDSAMYFCASIRRPQNNEQFFGPGTRLTVL.

This sequence joins TRBV28 and TRBJ2-3; tentative D call: TRBD1 (6 bases). The CDR3 consists of 12 residues. Germline CDR1 is MDHEN and CDR2 is SYDVKM. V was trimmed by 3 bases and J by 8 bases, leaving 9 bases between them. The CDR3 reads CASSFAGATQYF. The CDR3 DNA reads TGTGCCAGCAGTTTCGCAGGGGCTACGCAGTATTTT.

This clone has a single count. V is TRBV14 and J is TRBJ1-2, with TRBD1 identical over 7 bases. With V trimmed by 1 base and J by 8 bases, 13 bases remained unmatched. The CDR3 totals 16 residues. CDR1 SGHDN and CDR2 FVKESK come from the germline V gene. CDR3 sequence: CASSQAQTGRRLGYTF. The CDR3 DNA follows: TGTGCCAGCAGCCAAGCCCAGACAGGGAGACGATTAGGCTACACCTTC.

The count of this clone is one. The J gene is TRBJ1-6, the V gene TRBV6-6; D remains ambiguous. This CDR3 is built from 14 residues. The V and J ends lost 2 bases and 5 bases respectively, with 7 bases between them. CDR1 and CDR2 (germline): MNHNY, SVGAGI (reference sequence). Here the CDR3 reads CASSYGDNNSPLHF. CDR3 in DNA: TGTGCCAGCAGTTACGGAGATAATAATTCACCCCTCCACTTT.

The rearrangement uses TRBV7-9 and TRBJ1-2; no reliable D call. Germline CDR1 is SEHNR and CDR2 is FQNEAQ (reference sequence). Trimming left V 4 bases short and J 4 bases short, with 13 bases between. The CDR3 extends over 14 amino acids. In nucleotides, the CDR3 is TGTGCCAGCAGCTCTGGAGAGGTGGGCTATGGCTACACCTTC. It is translated as CASSSGEVGYGYTF.

The chain recombines TRBV28 with TRBJ1-5, with D uncertain. This CDR3 has 15 amino acids. The V end lost 6 bases, the J end lost 2 bases, and 14 bases lay between the germline ends. Looked up from germline, CDR1 is MDHEN and CDR2 is SYDVKM. The chain's CDR3 is CASSPGKGGNQPQHF. CDR3 bases: TGTGCCAGCAGCCCCGGGAAGGGAGGCAATCAGCCCCAGCATTTT.

This clone was recorded once. The CDR3 spells CASSATGGDSPLHF. CDR3 DNA: TGTGCCAGCAGCGCTACAGGGGGCGATTCACCCCTCCACTTT. The chain links TRBV9 to TRBJ1-6; 9 positions match TRBD1. Germline CDR1 and CDR2: SGDLS and YYNGEE. The trim removed 3 bases at V and 8 bases at J, leaving 3 bases unmatched. The CDR3 has 14 amino acids.

The V gene is TRBV2, the J gene TRBJ2-7, with 7 bases fitting TRBD1. Germline CDR1 reads SNHLY; CDR2 reads FYNNEI. There are 15 residues in the CDR3. The V segment lost 0 bases and the J segment 4 bases; nucleotides outside the gene matches: 6. The CDR3 DNA follows: TGTGCCAGCAGTGAAGCCGGGACAGCTTATTACGAGCAGTACTTC. It encodes CASSEAGTAYYEQYF.

About this clone: The sample contains more than one DNA sequence encoding this CDR3. The V and J genes are TRBV2 and TRBJ2-7, with D unclear. Trimming removed 6 bases from V and 3 bases from J, with 12 bases in between. Germline V gene data show CDR1 as SNHLY and CDR2 as FYNNEI. CDR3 length: 13 amino acids. As DNA, the CDR3 is TGTGCCAGCAGCGCCCTCCCGAGCTACGAGCAGTACTTC. Its translation: CASSALPSYEQYF.

The rearrangement joins TRBV19 to TRBJ2-3; 7 positions match TRBD1. CDR3 length: 15 residues. CDR1 and CDR2 (germline): LNHDA, SQIVND (reference sequence). The V segment lost 2 bases and the J segment 0 bases; nucleotides outside the gene matches: 2. In DNA form, the CDR3 reads TGTGCCAGTAGTATACAGGGGGTTAGCACAGATACGCAGTATTTT. Translation: CASSIQGVSTDTQYF.